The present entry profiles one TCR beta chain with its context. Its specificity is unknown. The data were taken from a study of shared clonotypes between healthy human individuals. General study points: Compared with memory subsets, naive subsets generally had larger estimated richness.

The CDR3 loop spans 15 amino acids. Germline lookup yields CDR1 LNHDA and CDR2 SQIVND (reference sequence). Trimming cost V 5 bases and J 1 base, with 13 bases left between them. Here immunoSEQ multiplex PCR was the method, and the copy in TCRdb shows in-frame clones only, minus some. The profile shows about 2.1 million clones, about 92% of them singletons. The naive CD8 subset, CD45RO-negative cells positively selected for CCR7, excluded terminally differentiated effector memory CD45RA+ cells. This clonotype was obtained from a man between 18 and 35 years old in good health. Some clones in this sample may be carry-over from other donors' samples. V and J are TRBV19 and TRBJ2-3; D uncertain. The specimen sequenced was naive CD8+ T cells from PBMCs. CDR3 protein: CASSFVRTGTDTQYF. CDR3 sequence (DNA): TGTGCCAGTAGTTTCGTCAGGACCGGCACAGATACGCAGTATTTT.